One sample yielded the 11 T cell receptor beta chains listed below, sequenced in a study of control samples from healthy donors and cancer patients. Assay: immunoSEQ multiplex PCR; the TCRdb copy retains only in-frame clones and omits some. The data show about 110,000 clones, just under 85% seen once. Sequenced input: blood. All receptors derive from a man aged 18 to 29 in good health.

This chain uses TRBV7-8 with TRBJ1-5; a weak D match, TRBD1 (5 bases). V was clipped by 1 base and J by 7 bases, with 14 bases between them. From germline, CDR1 is SGHVS and CDR2 FQNEAQ. The CDR3 is 15 residues long. The CDR3, as DNA: TGTGCCAGCAGCTTAGATTCTGGGGCCGGGCAGCCCCAGCATTTT. Amino acid sequence: CASSLDSGAGQPQHF.

The V call is TRBV18, the J call TRBJ2-3, with D tentatively TRBD1 or TRBD2 (5 bases each). The CDR3 spans 16 residues. The germline V gene has CDR1 KGHSH and CDR2 LQKENI. V lost 3 bases and J lost 1, with 14 bases in between. CDR3 coding DNA: TGTGCCAGCTCACCCTGGGACGGCTTCGGCACAGATACGCAGTATTTT. Its protein product is CASSPWDGFGTDTQYF.

This sequence joins TRBV28 and TRBJ1-5; TRBD1 agrees at 7 bases. There are 16 residues in the CDR3. Germline trimming cut 3 bases from V and 9 bases from J; bases unmatched to any gene: 14. Looked up from germline, CDR1 is MDHEN and CDR2 is SYDVKM. CDR3 sequence (DNA): TGTGCCAGCAGTTTCAAGGTTTACAGGGGACATAGGCCCCAGCATTTT. This sequence encodes CASSFKVYRGHRPQHF.

The J gene is TRBJ2-1, the V gene TRBV7-9; D is ambiguous. The CDR3 length is 13 residues. CDR1 SEHNR and CDR2 FQNEAQ come from the germline V gene (reference sequence). V was cut by 0 bases and J by 10 bases, with 10 bases left in between. In DNA, the CDR3 is TGTGCCAGCAGCTTAGCCCGATGGGCGGAGCAGTTCTTC. Its translation is CASSLARWAEQFF.

V is TRBV28 and J is TRBJ2-6; D tentatively reads TRBD1 or TRBD2 (5 bases each). This CDR3 contains 20 residues. CDR1 and CDR2 (germline): MDHEN, SYDVKM. Trimming removed 4 bases from V and 11 bases from J, with 33 bases in between. CDR3 amino acids: CASSSLLWLIPPGRSHVLTF. CDR3 nucleotide sequence: TGTGCCAGCAGTTCTTTACTTTGGTTAATCCCCCCGGGACGTTCCCACGTCCTGACTTTC.

This chain uses TRBV5-4 with TRBJ2-5, with 7 bases aligning to TRBD2. Per the germline V gene, CDR1 is SGHNT and CDR2 is YYREEE (reference sequence). V lost 4 bases, J lost 0 bases, and 6 bases stayed unmatched. This CDR3 spans 15 amino acids. The CDR3 coding sequence is TGTGCCAGCAGCGGCCTAGCGGACTACCAAGAGACCCAGTACTTC. Translation: CASSGLADYQETQYF. The full variable domain, with the rest looked up from reference TRBV5-4 and TRBJ2-5, is ETGVTQSPTHLIKTRGQQVTLRCSSQSGHNTVSWYQQALGQGPQFIFQYYREEENGRGNFPPRFSGLQFPNYSSELNVNALELDDSALYLCASSGLADYQETQYFGPGTRLLVL.

A few counts support this clone. The rearrangement links TRBV10-2 to TRBJ2-2; D uncertain. This CDR3 spans 15 amino acids. Germline CDR1 is WSHSY and CDR2 is SAAADI. With 3 bases removed from V and 1 base from J, the gap between germline ends came to 9 bases. The CDR3 protein is CASSDLGWNTGELFF. The CDR3 coding sequence is TGCGCCAGCAGTGATCTCGGATGGAACACCGGGGAGCTGTTTTTT.

This chain uses TRBV7-2 with TRBJ2-3, with no clear D. Germline V gene sequence: CDR1 SGHTA, CDR2 FQGNSA. V was trimmed by 1 base and J by 4 bases, leaving 9 bases between them. CDR3 size: 14 residues. CDR3 residues: CASSLDSSADTQYF. CDR3 in DNA: TGTGCCAGCAGCTTAGATAGTTCGGCAGATACGCAGTATTTT.

V is TRBV6-1 and J is TRBJ2-1; 8 bases line up with TRBD2. Per germline, CDR1 MNHNS and CDR2 SASEGT. CDR3 length equals 17 residues. V lost 2 bases to trimming and J lost 0 bases; unmatched junction nucleotides: 6. The CDR3 loop reads CASSEPRGGPSYNEQFF. Written as DNA, the CDR3 is TGTGCCAGCAGTGAACCCCGGGGGGGCCCCTCCTACAATGAGCAGTTCTTC.

Notes on this clone: Other nucleotide sequences from this sample produce the same CDR3. V and J are TRBV6-5 and TRBJ1-4, with 9 positions matching TRBD1. The CDR3 consists of 15 residues. Germline CDR1 is MNHEY and CDR2 is SVGAGI. V lost 6 bases to trimming and J lost 5 bases; unmatched junction nucleotides: 7. CDR3 nucleotide sequence: TGTGCCAGCAGAGGCCTCGGGACAGGGAATGAAAAACTGTTTTTT. It is translated as CASRGLGTGNEKLFF.

This sequence joins TRBV10-3 and TRBJ2-5; 14 nucleotides align to TRBD2. Germline trimming cut 6 bases from V and 5 bases from J; bases unmatched to any gene: 5. The CDR3 is made up of 15 amino acids. Germline CDR1 ENHRY, CDR2 SYGVKD. The CDR3 here is CAISRLAGGPETQYF. The CDR3 region has the DNA TGTGCCATCAGCAGACTAGCGGGGGGGCCTGAGACCCAGTACTTC.